Listed here are 6 T cell receptor beta chains from one sample, sequenced in a study of post-analysis software for immune sequencing data. Overall study results and limits: There were five or six TRBV segments more frequent in patients than controls, and TRBV5-6, TRBV5-1 and TRBV20-1 were among them.

Unique molecular identifiers featured in each of the TCR beta cDNA libraries. Each CDR3 protein gets one entry after TCRdb re-called the PCR reads with MiXCR. Of under 900,000 distinct CDR3 sequences listed, 53% are singletons. Their recognized antigens are unknown. The sample consisted of blood. The source of these receptors is a girl between 5 and 17 years old with multiple sclerosis.

The chain links TRBV20-1 to TRBJ2-3, with 8 bases that match TRBD2. This CDR3 is built from 15 residues. CDR1 is DFQATT, CDR2 SNEGSKA, per germline (reference sequence). V dropped 3 bases and J dropped 3; count of bases not matched to a gene: 8. For the CDR3, the DNA is TGCAGTGCTAGGGGGACTAGTCTGCTTACAGATACGCAGTATTTT. The encoded protein is CSARGTSLLTDTQYF.

Turning to this clonotype: Mismatch with germline at one junction end may stem from a read error. The chain couples TRBV20-1 to TRBJ2-3, with TRBD2 as a possible D gene (6 bases). From germline, CDR1 is DFQATT and CDR2 SNEGSKA (reference sequence). This CDR3 is built from 15 residues. In nucleotides, the CDR3 is TGCAGTACTAGGAATACGGGAGTAAGAACAGATACGCAGTATTTT. Its protein is CSTRNTGVRTDTQYF.

The chain couples TRBV29-1 to TRBJ2-7; TRBD1 agrees at 7 bases. Unmatched junction bases numbered 11, after V lost 0 bases and J lost 9 bases. The CDR3 extends over 14 amino acids. CDR1 is SQVTM, CDR2 ANQGSEA, per germline. The CDR3, as DNA: TGCAGCGTTGAAGATAGAGGACAGGAAGGCGGGCAGTACTTC. It encodes CSVEDRGQEGGQYF.

The chain employs TRBV25-1 and TRBJ2-5, with D possibly being TRBD1 (6 bases). V was clipped by 4 bases and J by 11 bases, with 14 bases between them. Germline CDR1 is MGHDK and CDR2 is SYGVNS. The CDR3 has 12 residues. As DNA, the CDR3 is TGTGCCAGCAGTGGAACAGGGCGTGAGCAGTACTTC. Protein product: CASSGTGREQYF.

V is TRBV20-1 and J is TRBJ2-7; tentatively, D is TRBD1 (5 bases). Germline V gene lookup returns CDR1 DFQATT and CDR2 SNEGSKA (reference sequence). The CDR3 is 14 residues long. V lost 6 bases to trimming and J lost 2 bases, with 17 bases between them. Here the CDR3 reads CSAWAPQDTYEQYF. CDR3 bases: TGCAGTGCCTGGGCACCACAGGATACCTACGAGCAGTACTTC.

This clonotype has a handful of counts. The chain is built from TRBV6-6 and TRBJ2-5; D gene ambiguous. Germline V gene sequence: CDR1 MNHNY, CDR2 SVGAGI (reference sequence). The CDR3 has 12 amino acids. V was pared by 8 bases and J by 2 bases, with 9 bases between. This CDR3 is CASAASQETQYF. The CDR3 DNA is TGTGCCAGCGCCGCTTCACAAGAGACCCAGTACTTC.